This section outlines one TCR beta chain sequence together with its context. Cohort allocation depended upon clinical history that participants reported. In Cohort 3, a recovered donor had either two negative PCRs, clearance, or symptom resolution. This sample was taken from a study of blood T cell repertoires in COVID-19. Study summary: From the United States, Italy and Spain came samples of acute and convalescent COVID-19.

CDR3 length: 15 amino acids. Germline V gene sequence: CDR1 LGHNA, CDR2 YNFKEQ. V was clipped by 2 bases and J by 4 bases; unmatched bases: 5. Original processing methods: Researchers report that nucleated cell counts were estimated from reference gene primer amplification. Profiled with immunoSEQ multiplex PCR; TCRdb holds only in-frame clones, not every one. V and J calls and clone size are as listed in that table; D and trimming were resolved from the DNA. The sample includes 300,000 to 350,000 clones, 80% to 90% of them seen just once. Material: PBMCs or T cells enriched from blood (not recorded which). The TCR originated in a man aged 25-45 years who had recovered from COVID-19. This sequence joins TRBV4-2 and TRBJ1-1, with 9 bases identical to TRBD1. The CDR3 sequence: CASSQPGQGTTEAFF. CDR3 nucleotides: TGTGCCAGCAGCCAACCCGGACAGGGGACCACTGAAGCTTTCTTT.